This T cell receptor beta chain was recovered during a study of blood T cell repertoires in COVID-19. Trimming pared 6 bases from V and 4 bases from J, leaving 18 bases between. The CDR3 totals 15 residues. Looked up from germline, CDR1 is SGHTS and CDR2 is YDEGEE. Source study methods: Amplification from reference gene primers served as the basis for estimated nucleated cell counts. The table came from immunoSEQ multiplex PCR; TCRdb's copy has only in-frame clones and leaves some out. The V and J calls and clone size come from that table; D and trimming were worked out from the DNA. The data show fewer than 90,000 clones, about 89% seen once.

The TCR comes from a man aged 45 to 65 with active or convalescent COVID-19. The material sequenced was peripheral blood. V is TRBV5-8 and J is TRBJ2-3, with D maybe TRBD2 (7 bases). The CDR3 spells CASTVGGARADTQYF. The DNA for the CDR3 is TGTGCCAGCACCGTTGGGGGGGCGCGGGCAGATACGCAGTATTTT.